Sequencing of this TCR beta chain was carried out in a study of cytotoxic CD8 clonotypes in ibrutinib-treated CLL (dated by TCRdb to the early 2020s). For the study in its entirety: In this cohort, some 14 patients were treatment-naive and about a dozen were relapsed/refractory, while roughly 17 had unmutated IGHV. Patients were still on ibrutinib when every remission and progressive disease sample was collected. On average, each sample yielded 255,043 productive templates and 80,000 to 95,000 productive rearrangements. The response samples were drawn at a median of around eleven months into treatment, with a range of roughly 6 to 40 months. Cryopreserved peripheral blood mononuclear cells were obtained prior to treatment, at the time of response, and at either disease progression or sustained remission. Partial responses were observed in around 25 patients and complete responses in 2; after a median follow-up of 68 months, remission was maintained in 14 patients and progression was observed in roughly 12. Of the approximately 94 people in the trial, 25 to 30 had longitudinal samples available.

The time point label, read with the paper, signifies: 24 months on ibrutinib. For TCR beta library preparation, around 2.1 micrograms of genomic DNA were extracted from the cryopreserved PBMCs. Longitudinal blood samples from CLL patients on ibrutinib monotherapy were analyzed using high-throughput TCR beta sequencing. The patients took part in an open-label, single-center phase 2 trial of ibrutinib monotherapy. General study outcomes and caveats: Baseline clonality exceeded that of age-matched healthy donors and correlated strongly with circulating CD8+ T-cell counts. At ibrutinib response clonality went up, during sustained remission it held steady, and at progression it dropped back toward baseline. Public clonotypes were rare and either shrank or stayed stable during treatment, and the rise in clonality at ibrutinib response reflected expansion of private clonotypes. Sampling times were not matched between patients in sustained remission and patients whose disease was progressing, and lymph node repertoires were not examined.

A note on this clone: Its target antigen remains unknown. Per-base quality was not reported, and no clone a single base away is much larger than it.

A MiSeq instrument was used for deep resolution sequencing, which targeted depths ranging from 1 in 1 million up to 1 in 200,000 T cells, with coverage averaging 10x for each clonotype. TCR beta libraries were generated with the immunoSEQ hsTCRB Kit. The source study handled its data this way. Data were analyzed with ImmunoSEQ Data Assistant and ImmunoSEQ Analyzer, with V, D and J genes assigned per IMGT definitions. Clonality, which ranges from 0 to 1, was calculated as one minus the normalized Shannon entropy of productive rearrangement frequencies. Only overrepresented clonotypes making up at least 0.05% of each patient's repertoire were included in the public clonotype analysis. Roughly 12 age-matched healthy donor repertoires from immuneACCESS were used as controls for clonality. TCRdb carries this immuneACCESS record with in-frame sequences only. Its versions omit some clonotypes, under half of them owing to an unresolved V gene in the studies checked, with the rest unexplained. D and trimming were read from the DNA, whereas the V and J calls and clone size are those reported in that table. In all, the sample holds about 200,000 clones, and over 60% of those were seen once. The ten largest clones represent around 15% of the sample.

Sequencing used PBMCs, obtained after 24 months of ibrutinib treatment. The receptor comes from a human donor with chronic lymphocytic leukemia.

The nucleotides are TGCGCCAGCAGACCCAGGCAGGGGGAGGCAGATACGCAGTATTTT. Protein translation: CASRPRQGEADTQYF. The receptor chain draws on TRBV10-2 and TRBJ2-3; TRBD1 is a weak D gene call, 7 bases matching. V is cut by 6 bases and J by 4 bases, and the space between the germline ends is 17 bases. Including the terminal cysteine and phenylalanine, the CDR3 comprises 15 residues. The CDR3 DNA has 45 bases and is translated from base 1. The germline V gene gives CDR1 as WSHSY and CDR2 as SAAADI.